This T cell receptor beta chain was found in a study of technical replicates of blood from a few donors. This CDR3 comprises 17 residues. V gave up 4 bases and J gave up 10 bases; unmatched junction bases: 11. The germline gives CDR1 SGHRS, CDR2 YFSETQ. Here immunoSEQ multiplex PCR was the method, and the copy in TCRdb shows in-frame clones only, minus some. The sample contains 9,500 to 15,000 clones, 79% of which appear only once. What was sequenced was PBMCs. The TCR comes from a human donor in good health. The chain joins TRBV5-1 to TRBJ2-1; 16 bases line up with TRBD2. CDR3 amino acids: CASSGTGLAGGWVEQFF. CDR3 sequence (DNA): TGCGCCAGCAGCGGAACGGGACTAGCGGGAGGGTGGGTGGAGCAGTTCTTC.